In its sample, the clone carrying this T cell receptor (beta chain) was seen once. This sample is drawn from a study of blood T cell repertoires in COVID-19. As for the study in general: COVID-19 samples, acute and convalescent, were from the United States, Italy and Spain. PBMCs, B-cell-depleted T cells, or T cells were the source of the cDNA or gDNA that made up the material.

Methods used by the authors: Reference gene primer amplification in the assay estimated nucleated cell counts. Sequencing was performed with immunoSEQ multiplex PCR; in TCRdb, only in-frame clones are kept and a portion is missing. The D gene and trimming were derived from the DNA, and the V and J assignments and clone size from that table. The sample has around 230,000 clones, around 83% seen once. Sequences were obtained from peripheral blood. This sequence was found in a woman in her 50s with acute or convalescent COVID-19.

The CDR3 DNA sequence: TGTGCCAGCAGCGCTACGGGAGGAGATACGCAGTATTTT. Its translation is CASSATGGDTQYF. The chain couples TRBV5-4 to TRBJ2-3; 7 bases align to TRBD2. This CDR3 has 13 residues. The germline CDR1 and CDR2 sequences are SGHNT and YYREEE (reference sequence). Germline trimming cut 4 bases from V and 5 bases from J; bases unmatched to any gene: 4.